This entry lists 21 T cell receptor beta chains sequenced from one sample in a study of regulatory T cells in long-lasting Graves disease. With iRepertoire HTBI primers and Arm-PCR of CDR3 regions, TCR beta libraries were built. TCRdb called the multiplex PCR reads again in MiXCR, with one record for every CDR3 protein. The top ten clones hold 13% to 15% of a sample with over 200,000 distinct CDR3 sequences, 15% to 20% of them seen once. Sample time point: newly diagnosed GD, antithyroid drugs for less than 3 months. PBMCs were the source of the RNA used for TCR sequencing. These same data were also listed under a study on T cells in Graves' hyperthyroidism and ophthalmopathy.

Sample: peripheral blood mononuclear cells (PBMCs), taken at new diagnosis, from a patient treated with antithyroid drugs. The receptors stem from a woman aged 25 to 39 with Graves disease.

This clonotype was recorded at least ten times. The chain joins TRBV2 to TRBJ1-1; possibly TRBD1 for D (5 bases). The CDR3 loop spans 14 amino acids. Per the germline V gene, CDR1 is SNHLY and CDR2 is FYNNEI. V lost 5 bases to trimming and J lost 0 bases, with 10 bases between them. The DNA for the CDR3 is TGTGCCAGCAGTTCGGGACGGGTGAACACTGAAGCTTTCTTT. Its translation is CASSSGRVNTEAFF.

The J gene is TRBJ2-4, the V gene TRBV4-2, with 8 bases aligning to TRBD2. The germline CDR1 and CDR2 sequences are LGHNA and YNFKEQ. There are 17 residues in the CDR3. V lost 4 bases and J lost 0; bases outside the gene matches: 8. The CDR3 nucleotides are TGTGCCAGCAGCCGAGAAGGAGCGGGGGTAGCCAAAAACATTCAGTACTTC. As protein: CASSREGAGVAKNIQYF.

This clonotype showed up many times. This rearrangement joins TRBV29-1 to TRBJ2-7; a weak D match, TRBD2 (6 bases). The germline V gene has CDR1 SQVTM and CDR2 ANQGSEA. V shed 7 bases and J shed 0 bases, with 16 bases lying between them. This CDR3 spans 14 amino acids. In DNA form, the CDR3 reads TGCAGCGCCAGGGACTCCCCCAGCTCCTACGAGCAGTACTTC. Protein product: CSARDSPSSYEQYF.

This clonotype appeared many times. The chain is built from TRBV11-2 and TRBJ1-5; 7 nucleotides line up with TRBD1. J was trimmed by 7 bases and V by 5 bases; bases with no gene match: 5. The V gene's germline CDR1 is SGHAT and CDR2 FQNNGV. The CDR3 consists of 13 residues. CDR3 in amino acids: CASSADREQPQHF. CDR3 sequence (DNA): TGTGCCAGCAGCGCCGACAGGGAGCAGCCCCAGCATTTT.

At least ten counts were recorded for this clonotype. The chain couples TRBV4-1 to TRBJ1-4, with TRBD1 matching over 8 bases. This CDR3 comprises 14 residues. Germline loops: CDR1 MGHRA, CDR2 YSYEKL. Trimming took 5 bases from V and 7 from J; bases not matched to a gene: 6. This CDR3 reads CASSSGTGLEKLFF. The CDR3 nucleotides read TGCGCCAGCAGCTCCGGGACAGGCCTTGAAAAACTGTTTTTT.

This clonotype came up many times. The rearrangement links TRBV10-3 to TRBJ2-3; D not certain. Germline V gives CDR1 ENHRY, CDR2 SYGVKD. V lost 6 bases, J lost 4 bases, and 5 bases lay in between. The CDR3 sequence is 11 residues long. This chain's CDR3 is CAIRGADTQYF. Written as DNA, the CDR3 is TGTGCCATCAGAGGTGCAGATACGCAGTATTTT.

Many counts were recorded for this clonotype. The chain joins TRBV6-5 to TRBJ1-5, with D unclear. The germline V gene encodes CDR1 MNHEY and CDR2 SVGAGI. The CDR3 loop spans 14 amino acids. V lost 3 bases and J lost 5, with 11 bases in between. The CDR3 DNA reads TGTGCCAGCAGTTATGGGTCGTACGATCAGCCCCAGCATTTT. Protein: CASSYGSYDQPQHF.

This clonotype occurred many times. The chain combines TRBV11-2 with TRBJ2-3; TRBD2 agrees at 9 bases. This CDR3 comprises 14 residues. With V trimmed by 5 bases and J by 5 bases, 5 bases remained unmatched. Germline V lookup: CDR1 SGHAT, CDR2 FQNNGV. The DNA of the CDR3 is TGTGCCAGCAGCCAGCGGGGGGAAGGAGATACGCAGTATTTT. Encoded protein: CASSQRGEGDTQYF.

This clonotype was seen at least ten times. The chain combines TRBV2 with TRBJ2-7, with 8 bases aligning to TRBD2. Trimming took 2 bases from V and 0 from J; bases not matched to a gene: 3. Germline V gene lookup returns CDR1 SNHLY and CDR2 FYNNEI. This CDR3 has 15 amino acids. Here the CDR3 reads CASSEKRGPSYEQYF. CDR3 DNA sequence: TGTGCCAGCAGTGAAAAGCGGGGGCCCTCCTACGAGCAGTACTTC.

This clonotype was seen more than once but under ten times. One base separates it from a far larger clone, so it is likely a read error. The gene calls are TRBV2 and TRBJ2-4, with D possibly being TRBD2 (6 bases). The ends were cut back, 6 bases at V and 13 bases at J, with 16 bases in the middle. The germline gives CDR1 SNHLY, CDR2 FYNNEI. The CDR3 runs 12 residues. The DNA of the CDR3 is TGTGCCAGCAGGGTGGAGGGTGATGAGCAGTACTTC. The encoded protein is CASRVEGDEQYF.

This clonotype was seen only once. The CDR3: CASSQDGTGSYNEQFF. CDR3 bases: TGCGCCAGCAGCCAAGACGGGACAGGGTCCTACAATGAGCAGTTCTTC. The chain joins TRBV4-1 to TRBJ2-1; 9 nucleotides match TRBD1. Germline assignment: CDR1 MGHRA and CDR2 YSYEKL. The CDR3 sequence is 16 residues long. Trimming took 0 bases from V and 1 from J; bases not matched to a gene: 1.

About this clonotype itself: Given a much more abundant clone one base away, this may be a read error. The rearrangement links TRBV27 to TRBJ1-6; tentatively, D is TRBD1 (6 bases). The CDR3 contains 14 residues. With 3 bases removed from V and 11 bases from J, the gap between germline ends came to 14 bases. Germline assignment: CDR1 MNHEY and CDR2 SMNVEV (reference sequence). DNA for the CDR3: TGTGCCAGCAGTTTCCTACAGGGAAGTGCACCCCTCCACTTT. Translated: CASSFLQGSAPLHF.

The chain employs TRBV20-1 and TRBJ1-5; D uncertain. The CDR3 runs to 15 residues. V gave up 0 bases and J gave up 4 bases, with 13 bases separating them. Germline V gene sequence: CDR1 DFQATT, CDR2 SNEGSKA (reference sequence). CDR3 coding DNA: TGCAGTGCTAGAGATCCGAACCAACAAAATCAGCCCCAGCATTTT. Protein product: CSARDPNQQNQPQHF.

This clonotype has ten or more counts. The rearrangement links TRBV11-2 to TRBJ1-1; the D gene is possibly TRBD1 (5 bases). CDR3 length: 15 residues. Germline-derived CDR1 and CDR2 are SGHAT and FQNNGV. V gave up 1 base and J gave up 1 base, with 10 bases separating them. Here the CDR3 DNA reads TGTGCCAGCAGCTTAGTGGGACCGAAGAACACTGAAGCTTTCTTT. Translation: CASSLVGPKNTEAFF.

Many counts were recorded for this clonotype. The chain is built from TRBV16 and TRBJ1-1, with a tentative D call TRBD1 (5 bases). CDR3 length: 14 amino acids. Trimming took off 5 bases at V and 4 bases at J, with 14 bases between the two ends. Germline lookup yields CDR1 KGHSY and CDR2 FQNENV. The CDR3 sequence is CASSGGGVGTEAFF. The CDR3 DNA follows: TGTGCCAGCAGCGGGGGGGGGGTAGGCACTGAAGCTTTCTTT.

This clonotype was recorded at least ten times. The genes are TRBV7-9 and TRBJ1-3; D gene unclear. The CDR3 is made up of 13 amino acids. V shed 3 bases and J shed 3 bases, with 6 bases lying between them. Germline V gene lookup returns CDR1 SEHNR and CDR2 FQNEAQ (reference sequence). The DNA of the CDR3 is TGTGCCAGCAGCTTGATCCATGGAAACACCATATATTTT. Its translation is CASSLIHGNTIYF.

This clonotype was picked up many times. The junction departs from germline at one end; a sequencing error may be responsible. The rearrangement links TRBV2 to TRBJ2-7, with TRBD1 identical over 8 bases. Germline CDR1 and CDR2: SNHLY and FYNNEI. The CDR3 length is 16 residues. The CDR3 sequence: CASSTNRDRSSYEQHF. The CDR3 DNA reads TGTGCCAGCAGCACAAACCGGGACAGGTCCTCCTACGAGCAGCACTTC.

About this clonotype: As the CDR3 is not closed by the conserved phenylalanine or tryptophan, this likely results from a read error. The chain links TRBV7-3 to TRBJ1-2; no clear D gene. Trimming removed 5 bases from V and 1 base from J, with 11 bases in between. Germline values: CDR1 SGHTA, CDR2 FQGTGA. This CDR3 has 14 residues. The CDR3 spells CASSPQAGNYGYTL. CDR3 sequence (DNA): TGTGCCAGCAGCCCCCAGGCCGGTAACTATGGCTACACCTTA.

Notes on this clonotype: A far larger clone is off by one base, so a read error is likely. The conserved phenylalanine or tryptophan is not found at the CDR3 terminus, so this likely reflects a read error. The chain recombines TRBV6-5 with TRBJ1-2, with 11 bases lining up with TRBD1. Germline lookup yields CDR1 MNHEY and CDR2 SVGAGI. V was clipped by 4 bases and J by 4 bases; unmatched bases: 8. This CDR3 region has 16 residues. This CDR3 reads CASSSSDRGRLYGYTL. Written as DNA, the CDR3 is TGTGCCAGCAGTTCCTCGGACAGGGGGCGCCTCTATGGCTACACCCTC.

V usage is TRBV19 and J usage is TRBJ1-5; no definite D call. V gave up 2 bases and J gave up 6 bases, with 5 bases separating them. Germline CDR1 reads LNHDA; CDR2 reads SQIVND (reference sequence). The CDR3 contains 12 residues. CDR3 protein: CASSIQSQPQHF. The CDR3 nucleotides read TGTGCCAGTAGTATACAAAGTCAGCCCCAGCATTTT.

This clonotype has a single count. This likely traces to a read error, being one base from a far larger clone. This CDR3 fails to terminate in the conserved phenylalanine or tryptophan, so it likely reflects a read error. The chain combines TRBV7-2 with TRBJ1-3; D unresolved. Per germline, CDR1 SGHTA and CDR2 FQGNSA. This CDR3 has 15 amino acids. V lost 2 bases and J 0 bases, leaving 8 bases between the germline ends. The CDR3 here is CASSLRTGSGNTIYL. The DNA of the CDR3 is TGTGCCAGCAGCTTACGGACGGGCTCTGGAAACACCATATATTTA.